The 10 T cell receptor beta chains reported below all come from one sample, sequenced in a study of T cell responses to AZD1222 COVID-19 vaccine. Assay used: immunoSEQ multiplex PCR; TCRdb lists only in-frame clones, some missing. There are under 95,000 clones in the sample; roughly 90% occur only once, and around 2.2% lies in the top ten. This sample comprised peripheral blood, obtained on day 0 of AZD1222 vaccination. These receptors all come from an adult in good health.

This rearrangement joins TRBV15 to TRBJ1-4; the D is unclear. The V gene's germline CDR1 is LNHNV and CDR2 YYDKDF (reference sequence). Trimming cost V 1 base and J 8 bases, with 14 bases left between them. This CDR3 has 15 amino acids. The CDR3 loop is CATSRGVAGSEKLFF. DNA for the CDR3: TGTGCCACCAGCAGAGGCGTCGCGGGTAGCGAAAAACTGTTTTTT.

CDR3 sequence (DNA): TGCGCCAGCAGCTTGCTGGGAACTGGGCGGGGTGAAAAACTGTTTTTT. This gives the protein CASSLLGTGRGEKLFF. The chain combines TRBV5-1 with TRBJ1-4; D unresolved. The CDR3 has 16 residues. V was clipped by 1 base and J by 7 bases, with 17 bases between them. Germline V lookup: CDR1 SGHRS, CDR2 YFSETQ.

The chain couples TRBV7-2 to TRBJ1-5; D not resolved. CDR3 length: 13 amino acids. The germline CDR1 and CDR2 sequences are SGHTA and FQGNSA. Between the trimmed V and J ends, which lost 5 bases and 1 base, there was a span of 6 bases. The CDR3 coding sequence is TGTGCCAGCAGCGGGCAGAGCAATCAGCCCCAGCATTTT. This codes for CASSGQSNQPQHF.

J is TRBJ1-1 and V is TRBV11-1, with D perhaps matching TRBD1 (5 bases). The V gene lost 3 bases and the J gene lost 10 bases, with 15 bases spanning the gap. Germline CDR1 is SGHAT and CDR2 is FQDESV (reference sequence). The CDR3 has 13 amino acids. The DNA of the CDR3 is TGTGCCAGCAGCTTTCGATTTGATAGGGGAGCTTTCTTT. It translates to CASSFRFDRGAFF.

The chain carries TRBV29-1 and TRBJ1-4, with 7 bases that match TRBD1. Germline V lookup: CDR1 SQVTM, CDR2 ANQGSEA. V was pared by 6 bases and J by 3 bases, with 10 bases of the junction left unmatched. The CDR3 covers 15 residues. The CDR3 loop reads CSVARGLRANEKLFF. For the CDR3, the DNA is TGCAGCGTCGCCAGGGGGTTAAGGGCTAATGAAAAACTGTTTTTT.

The J gene is TRBJ1-3, the V gene TRBV11-2; D gene ambiguous. The CDR3 has 16 residues. CDR1 SGHAT and CDR2 FQNNGV come from the germline V gene. Trimming cost V 2 bases and J 0 bases, with 11 bases left between them. This CDR3 is CASSLLDPSSGNTIYF. In DNA, the CDR3 is TGTGCCAGCAGCTTACTGGACCCTAGCTCTGGAAACACCATATATTTT.

V is TRBV11-3 and J is TRBJ1-6; D unclear. V was pared by 0 bases and J by 10 bases, with 7 bases between. Germline CDR1 SGHNT, CDR2 YENEEA. This CDR3 contains 13 residues. CDR3 region: CASSLDRLSPLHF. CDR3 bases: TGTGCCAGCAGCTTAGATCGGTTGTCACCCCTCCACTTT.

This clone was seen only once. J is TRBJ1-1 and V is TRBV9; D is ambiguous. The V gene lost 4 bases and the J gene lost 3 bases, with 16 bases spanning the gap. This CDR3 spans 15 amino acids. Germline V gene lookup returns CDR1 SGDLS and CDR2 YYNGEE. Here the CDR3 DNA reads TGTGCCAGCAGCACCTCGACTACATGGGACACTGAAGCTTTCTTT. Amino acids: CASSTSTTWDTEAFF.

The chain recombines TRBV7-9 with TRBJ1-2; D is uncertain. The germline gives CDR1 SEHNR, CDR2 FQNEAQ (reference sequence). Trimming cost V 0 bases and J 5 bases, with 16 bases left between them. CDR3 length: 16 residues. The CDR3 DNA sequence: TGTGCCAGCAGCTTAGCCCCGAGAGTCCTGAATTATGGCTACACCTTC. Its protein is CASSLAPRVLNYGYTF.

This chain connects TRBV2 to TRBJ2-7; possibly TRBD1 for D (5 bases). Trimming cost V 5 bases and J 3 bases, with 11 bases left between them. The CDR3 sequence is 13 residues long. CDR1 is SNHLY and CDR2 is FYNNEI in the germline V gene. The DNA of the CDR3 is TGTGCCAGCAGTCCCTGGGGCAACTACGAGCAGTACTTC. It encodes CASSPWGNYEQYF. The full variable domain, rest sourced from reference TRBV2 and TRBJ2-7, is EPEVTQTPSHQVTQMGQEVILRCVPISNHLYFYWYRQILGQKVEFLVSFYNNEISEKSEIFDDQFSVERPDGSNFTLKIRSTKLEDSAMYFCASSPWGNYEQYFGPGTRLTVT.